This is a list of T cell receptor beta chains from one sample in a study of cytomegalovirus exposure and HLA in healthy donors. Sequencing was performed with immunoSEQ multiplex PCR; in TCRdb, only in-frame clones are kept and a portion is missing. The sample consists of around 200,000 clones, 75% to 90% of them appearing once. Sample: PBMCs. These receptors were taken from a young woman in good health and CMV-seronegative. Both conserved end residues are part of each CDR3. A D gene is named only where the DNA matches it firmly. Expanded clones get a size class; other rows say once, few or many, or leave the size out.

J gene | V gene | clone size | D gene | CDR3 DNA | CDR3 protein
TRBJ2-2 | TRBV5-5 | . | TRBD2 | TGTGCCAGCAGCTCTCTAGCGGGGGACACCGGGGAGCTGTTTTTT | CASSSLAGDTGELFF
TRBJ2-4 | TRBV2 | . | . | TGTGCCAGCACGGAGAGGGTACCAGCGGCATTTCGGGGCAAAAACATTCAGTACTTC | CASTERVPAAFRGKNIQYF
TRBJ1-5 | TRBV6-6 | . | . | TGTGCCAGCAGTTATTCGGGGTATAGCAATCAGCCCCAGCATTTT | CASSYSGYSNQPQHF
TRBJ2-7 | TRBV18 | . | . | TGTGCCAGCTCACCGACAGGACTTCCCTACGAGCAGTACTTC | CASSPTGLPYEQYF
TRBJ1-3 | TRBV6-6 | . | . | TGTGCCAGCGGCTCGATACAGGACTCTGGAAACACCATATATTTT | CASGSIQDSGNTIYF
TRBJ1-1 | TRBV6-1 | . | TRBD1 | TGTGCCAGCAGCCTGGGACAGTCTGAAGCTTTCTTT | CASSLGQSEAFF
TRBJ2-1 | TRBV30 | . | TRBD2 | TGTGCCTGGAGTGGACCGGGACTAGCCGGTCTCAATGAGCAGTTCTTC | CAWSGPGLAGLNEQFF
TRBJ1-5 | TRBV6-9 | . | TRBD1 | TGTGCCAGCATCCCGGGACAGCTAAGTCCTATCCAGCATTTT | CASIPGQLSPIQHF
TRBJ1-2 | TRBV7-2 | . | TRBD1 | TGTGCCAGCAGCTTAGGTTACTACGCCGGGACAGAATATGGCTACACCTTC | CASSLGYYAGTEYGYTF
TRBJ2-3 | TRBV5-1 | once | TRBD2 | TGCGCCAGCAGCTTAGAGCCTAGCGGGTACGCAGATACGCAGTATTTT | CASSLEPSGYADTQYF
TRBJ1-1 | TRBV27 | . | . | TGTGCCAGCAGTTTCTTCAGGGAGGCTGAAGCTTTCTTT | CASSFFREAEAFF
TRBJ2-3 | TRBV6-5 | . | . | TGTGCCAGCGCCCGAAGTAACAGTCCGGGGGATACGCAGTATTTT | CASARSNSPGDTQYF
TRBJ2-1 | TRBV7-9 | . | . | TGTGCCAGCAGCTTGACGGCGGTTAGCTCCTACAATGAGCAGTTCTTC | CASSLTAVSSYNEQFF
TRBJ2-7 | TRBV20-1 | . | TRBD2 | TGCAGTGCTAGAGTAGCGGGGATGCAGTACTTC | CSARVAGMQYF
TRBJ2-1 | TRBV28 | . | TRBD2 | TGTGCCAGCAGTCCCGGACTAGCGGGAGAGCTGGGCAATGAGCAGTTCTTC | CASSPGLAGELGNEQFF
TRBJ2-3 | TRBV5-1 | few | . | TGCGCCAGCAGCTCCGGGGTAGCGGTAGATACGCAGTATTTT | CASSSGVAVDTQYF
TRBJ2-7 | TRBV6-1 | . | . | TGTGCCAGCAGTCAGGTCCGGTTTTACGAGCAGTACTTC | CASSQVRFYEQYF
TRBJ1-6 | TRBV19 | . | TRBD1 | TGTGCCAGTAGCACCGGGACAGGGGTCAGCTCCTATAATTCACCCCTCCACTTT | CASSTGTGVSSYNSPLHF
TRBJ2-1 | TRBV7-8 | . | . | TGTGCCAGCAGCTTAAACGGGGGTTCCTACAATGAGCAGTTCTTC | CASSLNGGSYNEQFF
TRBJ2-7 | TRBV27 | . | TRBD1 | TGTGCCAGCAGTCCAAGGACAGGGGGGTCCTACGAGCAGTACTTC | CASSPRTGGSYEQYF
TRBJ2-7 | TRBV29-1 | once | TRBD2 | TGCAGCGTTTCTCTGGGAGGGGAGCAGTACTTC | CSVSLGGEQYF
TRBJ2-6 | TRBV14 | . | TRBD2 | TGTGCCAGCAGCACGGGACTAGCGGGGCTCTCCTCTGGGGCCAACGTCCTGACTTTC | CASSTGLAGLSSGANVLTF
TRBJ2-3 | TRBV4-2 | . | . | TGTGCCAGCAGCCCGGGACTCAACACAGATACGCAGTATTTT | CASSPGLNTDTQYF
TRBJ1-2 | TRBV2 | few | . | TGTGCCAGCAGTGGAACACAGACTACTATTAACTATGGCTACACCTTC | CASSGTQTTINYGYTF
TRBJ2-2 | TRBV19 | . | TRBD1 | TGTGCCAGTAGGGACAGGGGGCGGGCCGGGGAGCTGTTTTTT | CASRDRGRAGELFF
TRBJ2-5 | TRBV9 | . | . | TGTGCCAGCAGCGCTAACCAAGAGACCCAGTACTTC | CASSANQETQYF
TRBJ1-3 | TRBV28 | . | . | TGTGCCAGCACCCTAACAGGGTTGGCAGGAAACACCATATATTTT | CASTLTGLAGNTIYF
TRBJ2-7 | TRBV5-1 | few | TRBD1 | TGCGCCAGCAGCTTGGCCACTGGCAGGGGGCGCGAGCAGTACTTC | CASSLATGRGREQYF
TRBJ1-6 | TRBV7-9 | . | TRBD1 | TGTGCCAGCAGCTCAACCCGGGACAGGGTTCGGTCACCCCTCCACTTT | CASSSTRDRVRSPLHF
TRBJ2-3 | TRBV27 | few | . | TGTGCCAGCAGTGGCCTAGTAAGCACAGATACGCAGTATTTT | CASSGLVSTDTQYF
TRBJ2-3 | TRBV5-6 | few | . | TGTGCCAGCAGCCGGGTTACCACAGATACGCAGTATTTT | CASSRVTTDTQYF
TRBJ2-2 | TRBV5-4 | . | TRBD1 | TGTGCCAGCAGCTTGGGACAGGGGGCTTCCACCGGGGAGCTGTTTTTT | CASSLGQGASTGELFF
TRBJ2-1 | TRBV30 | . | TRBD2 | TGTGCCTGGAGTCTGGAGGCTAGCGGGAGGAATGAGCAGTTCTTC | CAWSLEASGRNEQFF
TRBJ1-5 | TRBV18 | few | TRBD1 | TGTGCCAGCTCACTAGGGACAGCCGATAATCAGCCCCAGCATTTT | CASSLGTADNQPQHF
TRBJ2-1 | TRBV19 | . | . | TGTGCCAGTAGTATAGCTGGGTTTAGTAGCGGCAATGAGCAGTTCTTC | CASSIAGFSSGNEQFF
TRBJ2-5 | TRBV4-1 | . | . | TGCGCCAGCAGCCAGACGGGACACCCACAAGAGACCCAGTACTTC | CASSQTGHPQETQYF
TRBJ1-1 | TRBV6-1 | few | TRBD1 | TGTGCCAGCAGTAGAGGGGGCGACACTGAAGCTTTCTTT | CASSRGGDTEAFF
TRBJ2-1 | TRBV5-1 | few | TRBD2 | TGCGCCAGCAGCTTGGCCGGGGAGGGCTATGAGCAGTTCTTC | CASSLAGEGYEQFF
TRBJ2-2 | TRBV2 | . | TRBD1 | TGTGCCAGCATTCAGGGGGCGTACACCGGGGAGCTGTTTTTT | CASIQGAYTGELFF
TRBJ1-1 | TRBV28 | . | TRBD1 | TGTGCCAGCAGCCCCTCGGGGACAGGGCGGCGGTACACTGAAGCTTTCTTT | CASSPSGTGRRYTEAFF
TRBJ2-5 | TRBV7-2 | . | TRBD2 | TGTGCCAGCAGCCTTAGCGGGGGGGCAGAGACCCAGTACTTC | CASSLSGGAETQYF
TRBJ2-1 | TRBV27 | . | TRBD2 | TGTGCCAGTAAGGGAGGGATCTACAATGAGCAGTTCTTC | CASKGGIYNEQFF
TRBJ1-4 | TRBV9 | . | . | TGTGCCAGCAGCGCCGAAGGGGTGGGTAATGAAAAACTGTTTTTT | CASSAEGVGNEKLFF
TRBJ1-2 | TRBV7-8 | . | . | TGTGCCAGCAGCTTAGGGGTGGCCGGGACACCCGACTATGGCTACACCTTC | CASSLGVAGTPDYGYTF
TRBJ2-2 | TRBV10-3 | . | TRBD1 | TGTGCCATCAGTGCGGGGACAGGGCGGGAGCTGTTTTTT | CAISAGTGRELFF
TRBJ2-3 | TRBV6-6 | . | TRBD2 | TGTGCCAGCATCGAGACTAGCGGCACAGATACGCAGTATTTT | CASIETSGTDTQYF
TRBJ1-4 | TRBV19 | . | TRBD1 | TGTGCCAGTACCCTGGGACAGACAACTAATGAAAAACTGTTTTTT | CASTLGQTTNEKLFF
TRBJ1-2 | TRBV6-6 | . | TRBD1 | TGTGCCACCCGGACAGGGGGTAACTATGGCTACACCTTC | CATRTGGNYGYTF
TRBJ1-4 | TRBV4-1 | . | . | TGCGCCAGCAGCCAAGGAGGGGTTGGGACTACGGATGAAAAACTGTTTTTT | CASSQGGVGTTDEKLFF
TRBJ2-5 | TRBV10-2 | . | . | TGCGCCAGCAGTGAACAGCAAGAGACCCAGTACTTC | CASSEQQETQYF
TRBJ2-2 | TRBV28 | . | . | TGTGCCAGCGTTGCAGGGACTTACGCCGGGGAGCTGTTTTTT | CASVAGTYAGELFF
TRBJ1-1 | TRBV5-1 | . | . | TGCGCCAGCAGCTGGACGTGGGAGATGAACACTGAAGCTTTCTTT | CASSWTWEMNTEAFF
TRBJ1-1 | TRBV5-8 | . | . | TGTGCCAGCAGCTTGAGAGTGAGAGGGCCCACCGGGACTGAAGCTTTCTTT | CASSLRVRGPTGTEAFF
TRBJ2-7 | TRBV4-2 | . | TRBD2 | TGTGCCAGCAGCCAAGAAACGGGGGGGTCCTACGAGCAGTACTTC | CASSQETGGSYEQYF
TRBJ2-7 | TRBV28 | . | . | TGTGCCAGCAATTGGGAGGCGAGTGAGCAGTACTTC | CASNWEASEQYF
TRBJ1-1 | TRBV18 | . | . | TGTGCCAGCTCTCCTAACCGACACAACACTGAAGCTTTCTTT | CASSPNRHNTEAFF
TRBJ2-2 | TRBV27 | . | . | TGTGCCAGCAGTTTTCAACAGCACACCGGGGAGCTGTTTTTT | CASSFQQHTGELFF